This T cell receptor beta chain was recorded in a study of T-cell reconstitution after alpha-beta-depleted transplantation in children. Study-wide results and caveats: Approximately two months post-transplant, alpha-beta T cells reportedly originated from several hundred expanded graft clones. After transplant, high TCRbeta diversity at day 60 in some patients arose from surviving recipient T cells and thymic progenitors. Newly made T cells mostly supplied T-cell counts and diversity one year after transplant.

Comments on this clonotype: Its antigen is not known.

V was shortened by 4 bases and J by 9 bases, with 16 bases between the two germline ends. There are 14 residues in the CDR3. Germline V CDR1 and CDR2: SGHNT, YENEEA. A library of TCRbeta sequences, prepared with unique molecular identifiers, was generated. From the PCR reads, TCRdb called clonotypes with MiXCR, one entry per CDR3 protein. The profile shows around 100,000 distinct CDR3 sequences, 10% to 13% of them singletons. The source material was PBMCs, sampled before TCRalphabeta/CD19-depleted stem cell transplant. The chain employs TRBV11-3 and TRBJ2-1; D is uncertain. This receptor was obtained from a boy aged 2 to 9 with acute lymphoblastic leukemia, due to receive a stem cell transplant. The CDR3, as DNA: TGTGCCAGCAGCTCTACCCCTCTAGTCGGTGAGCAGTTCTTC. This translates into CASSSTPLVGEQFF.